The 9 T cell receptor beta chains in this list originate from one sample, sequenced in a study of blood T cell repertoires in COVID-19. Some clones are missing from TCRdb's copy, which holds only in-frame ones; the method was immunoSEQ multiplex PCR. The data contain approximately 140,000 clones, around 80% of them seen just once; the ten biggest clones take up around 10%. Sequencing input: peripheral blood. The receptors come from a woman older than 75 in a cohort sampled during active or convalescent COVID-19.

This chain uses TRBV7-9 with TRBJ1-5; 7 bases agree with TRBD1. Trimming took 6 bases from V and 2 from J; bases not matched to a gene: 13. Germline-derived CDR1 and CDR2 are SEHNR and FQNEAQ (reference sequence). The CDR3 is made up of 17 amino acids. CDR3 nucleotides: TGTGCCAGCAGTTACGGGACAGCGACTGGGCGCAATCAGCCCCAGCATTTT. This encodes CASSYGTATGRNQPQHF.

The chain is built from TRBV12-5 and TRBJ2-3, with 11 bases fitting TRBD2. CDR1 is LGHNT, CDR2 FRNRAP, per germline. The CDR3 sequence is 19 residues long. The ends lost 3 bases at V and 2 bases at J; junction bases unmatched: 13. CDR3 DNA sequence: TGTGCTAGTGGTTTTGGAACTAAACTGACTAGCGGGGACACAGATACGCAGTATTTT. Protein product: CASGFGTKLTSGDTDTQYF.

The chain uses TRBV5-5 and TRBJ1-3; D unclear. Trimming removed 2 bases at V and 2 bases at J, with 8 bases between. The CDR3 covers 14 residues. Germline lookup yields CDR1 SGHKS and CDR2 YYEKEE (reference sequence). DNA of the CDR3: TGTGCCAGCAGCTTAGTAGTACCTGGAAACACCATATATTTT. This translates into CASSLVVPGNTIYF. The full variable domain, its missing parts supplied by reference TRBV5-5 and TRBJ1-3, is DAGVTQSPTHLIKTRGQQVTLRCSPISGHKSVSWYQQVLGQGPQFIFQYYEKEERGRGNFPDRFSARQFPNYSSELNVNALLLGDSALYLCASSLVVPGNTIYFGEGSWLTVV.

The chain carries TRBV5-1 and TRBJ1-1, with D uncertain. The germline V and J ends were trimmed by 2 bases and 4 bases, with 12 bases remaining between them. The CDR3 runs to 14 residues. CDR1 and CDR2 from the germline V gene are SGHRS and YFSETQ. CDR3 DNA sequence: TGCGCCAGCAGCTTAGGAGGGCTTGGCACTGAAGCTTTCTTT. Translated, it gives CASSLGGLGTEAFF.

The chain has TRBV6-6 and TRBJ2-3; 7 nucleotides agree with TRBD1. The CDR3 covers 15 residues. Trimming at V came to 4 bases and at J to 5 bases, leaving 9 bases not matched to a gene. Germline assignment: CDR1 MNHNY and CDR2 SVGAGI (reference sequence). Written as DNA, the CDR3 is TGTGCCAGCAGTTCGAACAGGGGTTTGGGAGATACGCAGTATTTT. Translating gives CASSSNRGLGDTQYF.

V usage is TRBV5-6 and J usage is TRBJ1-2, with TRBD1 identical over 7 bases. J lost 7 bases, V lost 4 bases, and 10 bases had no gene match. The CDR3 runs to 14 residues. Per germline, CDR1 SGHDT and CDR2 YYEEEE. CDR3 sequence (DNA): TGTGCCAGCAGCCTAGAGACAGGGTTCGGTGGCTACACCTTC. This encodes CASSLETGFGGYTF.

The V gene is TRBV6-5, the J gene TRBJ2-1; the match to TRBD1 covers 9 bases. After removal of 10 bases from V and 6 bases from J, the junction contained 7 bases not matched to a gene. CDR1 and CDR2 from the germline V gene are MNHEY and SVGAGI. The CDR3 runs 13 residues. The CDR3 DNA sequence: TGTGCCACCACGCGGACAGGGGCCAATGAGCAGTTCTTC. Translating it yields CATTRTGANEQFF.

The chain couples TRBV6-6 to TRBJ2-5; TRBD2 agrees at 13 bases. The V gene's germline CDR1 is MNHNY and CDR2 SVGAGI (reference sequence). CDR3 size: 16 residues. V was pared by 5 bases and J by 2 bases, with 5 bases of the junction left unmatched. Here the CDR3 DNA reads TGTGCCAGCAGTGTTCTGACTAGCGGGGGGCAAGAGACCCAGTACTTC. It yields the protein CASSVLTSGGQETQYF.

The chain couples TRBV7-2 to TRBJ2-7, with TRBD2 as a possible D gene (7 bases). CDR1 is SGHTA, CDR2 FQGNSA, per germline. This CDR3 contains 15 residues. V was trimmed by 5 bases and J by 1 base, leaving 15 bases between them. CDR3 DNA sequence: TGTGCCAGCAGCAATGAGGGGGGGAGATCCTACGAGCAGTACGTC. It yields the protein CASSNEGGRSYEQYV.